This is a list of T cell receptor beta chains from one sample in a study of vaccination and CD4 T cells after COVID-19. These receptors' antigens are unknown. TCRdb redid the calling of the PCR reads with MiXCR, one entry per CDR3 protein. The sample has about 15,000 distinct CDR3 sequences; about three quarters are singletons. The sample taken for sequencing was CD4+ T cells from blood, cultured in vitro. All receptors come from a human donor who had recovered from COVID-19. Each CDR3 is given without its conserved first and last residue. The order of the fields is V gene, D gene, J gene, CDR3 protein. D genes are given only for firm matches.

V gene: TRBV7-6
D gene: .
J gene: TRBJ2-5
CDR3 protein: ASSYTAQAIETQY

V gene: TRBV2
D gene: TRBD2
J gene: TRBJ2-5
CDR3 protein: ASSDPLGSGREETQY

V gene: TRBV20-1
D gene: TRBD1
J gene: TRBJ1-6
CDR3 protein: SARTGVVNSPLH

V gene: TRBV19
D gene: .
J gene: TRBJ2-7
CDR3 protein: ASSPRQAQYEQY

V gene: TRBV30
D gene: .
J gene: TRBJ2-3
CDR3 protein: AWSRNTQY

V gene: TRBV28
D gene: .
J gene: TRBJ1-5
CDR3 protein: ASSSRGLGNQPQH

V gene: TRBV6-1
D gene: TRBD1
J gene: TRBJ1-5
CDR3 protein: ASSTTGGNQPQH

V gene: TRBV7-2
D gene: .
J gene: TRBJ2-5
CDR3 protein: ASSLVLKGETQY

V gene: TRBV20-1
D gene: TRBD1
J gene: TRBJ1-5
CDR3 protein: SARVRTGPRQPQH

V gene: TRBV24-1
D gene: TRBD1
J gene: TRBJ1-2
CDR3 protein: ATSASPGTENNYGYT

V gene: TRBV11-3
D gene: .
J gene: TRBJ2-1
CDR3 protein: ASSLDGRDGFDEQF

V gene: TRBV6-1
D gene: TRBD1
J gene: TRBJ1-2
CDR3 protein: ASRYRGSGGYT

V gene: TRBV6-5
D gene: .
J gene: TRBJ1-1
CDR3 protein: ASSYAEQLLGTEAF

V gene: TRBV6-2/TRBV6-3
D gene: .
J gene: TRBJ1-5
CDR3 protein: ASSYSSYYSNQPQH

V gene: TRBV20-1
D gene: .
J gene: TRBJ1-1
CDR3 protein: SARDTRVGTEAF

V gene: TRBV7-6
D gene: .
J gene: TRBJ1-2
CDR3 protein: ASSSAAGIFNYGYT

V gene: TRBV20-1
D gene: TRBD1
J gene: TRBJ1-5
CDR3 protein: SANTGGVQPQH

V gene: TRBV28
D gene: TRBD1
J gene: TRBJ2-3
CDR3 protein: ASSSYLQGAQDTQY

V gene: TRBV27
D gene: .
J gene: TRBJ2-5
CDR3 protein: ASLFQTEGETQY

V gene: TRBV25-1
D gene: .
J gene: TRBJ1-1
CDR3 protein: ASIMTGFPEAF

V gene: TRBV6-5
D gene: TRBD1
J gene: TRBJ1-1
CDR3 protein: ASSYQGVVNTEAF

V gene: TRBV20-1
D gene: .
J gene: TRBJ1-1
CDR3 protein: SARVGQPNTEAF

V gene: TRBV19
D gene: .
J gene: TRBJ1-1
CDR3 protein: ASTKFTEAF

V gene: TRBV7-2
D gene: .
J gene: TRBJ1-6
CDR3 protein: ASSYQPGPLH

V gene: TRBV6-1
D gene: TRBD1
J gene: TRBJ1-2
CDR3 protein: ASSVLTGRDVYGYT

V gene: TRBV19
D gene: .
J gene: TRBJ1-3
CDR3 protein: TSTDDRSFGTIY

V gene: TRBV7-2
D gene: TRBD2
J gene: TRBJ2-2
CDR3 protein: ASSLGLAGGRSGELF

V gene: TRBV20-1
D gene: .
J gene: TRBJ2-5
CDR3 protein: SASSTPRETQY

V gene: TRBV6-1
D gene: .
J gene: TRBJ1-5
CDR3 protein: ASSPRGSGNQPQH

V gene: TRBV7-2
D gene: .
J gene: TRBJ2-7
CDR3 protein: ASSLVMTYEQY

V gene: TRBV7-2
D gene: TRBD1
J gene: TRBJ1-1
CDR3 protein: ASSLGWTGSTEAF

V gene: TRBV7-9
D gene: TRBD1
J gene: TRBJ1-6
CDR3 protein: ASKLGTANSPLH

V gene: TRBV6-2/TRBV6-3
D gene: TRBD1
J gene: TRBJ2-7
CDR3 protein: ASCRPGQGTYEQY

V gene: TRBV6-5
D gene: TRBD1
J gene: TRBJ1-5
CDR3 protein: ASSSRQGGNQPQH

V gene: TRBV6-1
D gene: .
J gene: TRBJ2-2
CDR3 protein: ASTLRGAGGELF